The 20 T cell receptor beta chains below come from one sample, sequenced in a study of control samples from healthy donors and cancer patients. Sequenced by immunoSEQ multiplex PCR; TCRdb stores in-frame clones only, minus some. The table includes 55,000 to 85,000 clones, about 90% detected once. Source material: PBMCs. The source is a man in his sixties with lung cancer.

This clone was seen once. The J gene is TRBJ2-1, the V gene TRBV28; TRBD2 aligns across 14 bases. Germline CDR1 MDHEN, CDR2 SYDVKM. V dropped 6 bases and J dropped 0; count of bases not matched to a gene: 4. This CDR3 contains 17 residues. The CDR3 reads CASRKGTSGGSYNEQFF. DNA of the CDR3: TGTGCCAGCAGAAAAGGGACTAGCGGGGGCTCCTACAATGAGCAGTTCTTC.

The genes are TRBV27 and TRBJ1-5; 8 bases fit TRBD1. Trimming at V came to 6 bases and at J to 0 bases, leaving 10 bases not matched to a gene. Germline V gives CDR1 MNHEY, CDR2 SMNVEV (reference sequence). The CDR3 is 17 amino acids. CDR3 nucleotides: TGTGCCAGCAGCTCCGGGACAGGACCATATAGCAATCAGCCCCAGCATTTT. It is translated as CASSSGTGPYSNQPQHF.

The chain joins TRBV6-2 or TRBV6-3 to TRBJ2-7; TRBD1 matches at 9 bases. J lost 6 bases, V lost 3 bases, and 12 bases had no gene match. This CDR3 region has 16 residues. CDR1 MNHEY and CDR2 SVGEGT come from the germline V gene. CDR3 loop: CASSYVLGTGSSEQYV. CDR3 sequence (DNA): TGTGCCAGCAGTTATGTTCTGGGGACAGGGTCGTCCGAGCAGTACGTC.

The V gene is TRBV12-5, the J gene TRBJ2-2; a possible D gene is TRBD1 (6 bases). CDR1 and CDR2 from the germline V gene are LGHNT and FRNRAP. This CDR3 is built from 16 residues. V lost 1 base and J lost 3, with 12 bases in between. In DNA, the CDR3 is TGTGCTAGTGGTTTGGCAAGCGGACAGTACACCGGGGAGCTGTTTTTT. This gives the protein CASGLASGQYTGELFF. The full variable domain, completed using reference TRBV12-5 and TRBJ2-2, is DARVTQTPRHKVTEMGQEVTMRCQPILGHNTVFWYRQTMMQGLELLAYFRNRAPLDDSGMPKDRFSAEMPDATLATLKIQPSEPRDSAVYFCASGLASGQYTGELFFGEGSRLTVL.

This rearrangement joins TRBV6-5 to TRBJ1-1, with 7 bases matching TRBD1. The J segment lost 3 bases and the V segment lost 6 bases, leaving 7 bases of the junction unmatched. This CDR3 region has 14 residues. Germline V gene data show CDR1 as MNHEY and CDR2 as SVGAGI. The CDR3 DNA reads TGTGCCAGCAGCGAGACAGGGCGCGACACTGAAGCTTTCTTT. Protein product: CASSETGRDTEAFF.

This clone was seen just once. The chain employs TRBV6-4 and TRBJ1-2; the match to TRBD1 covers 9 bases. This CDR3 has 15 amino acids. Germline V gene sequence: CDR1 MRHNA, CDR2 SNTAGT. Trimming took 2 bases from V and 7 from J; bases not matched to a gene: 8. CDR3 sequence: CASSDHGTGFSGYTF. The DNA of the CDR3 is TGTGCCAGCAGTGACCACGGGACAGGGTTTAGTGGCTACACCTTC.

The chain couples TRBV5-4 to TRBJ1-1, with unresolved D. Trimming cost V 0 bases and J 8 bases, with 8 bases left between them. Looked up from germline, CDR1 is SGHNT and CDR2 is YYREEE (reference sequence). This CDR3 spans 12 amino acids. The CDR3 here is CASSLVDSEAFF. Written as DNA, the CDR3 is TGTGCCAGCAGCTTGGTGGACTCCGAAGCTTTCTTT.

This chain joins TRBV19 and TRBJ2-2; tentatively, D is TRBD1 or TRBD2 (5 bases each). The germline V gene has CDR1 LNHDA and CDR2 SQIVND (reference sequence). The CDR3 loop spans 16 amino acids. V dropped 5 bases and J dropped 0 bases, with 13 bases sitting between them. The CDR3 DNA reads TGTGCCAGTAGTCCGGGACCCCTAACGAACACCGGGGAGCTGTTTTTT. Residues: CASSPGPLTNTGELFF.

The chain combines TRBV7-3 with TRBJ1-1, with D possibly TRBD1 on 6 matching bases. The CDR3 extends over 14 amino acids. Trimming stripped 2 bases from V and 1 base from J, with 8 bases between. Per the germline V gene, CDR1 is SGHTA and CDR2 is FQGTGA. This CDR3 reads CASSLLGANTEAFF. The CDR3 nucleotides read TGTGCCAGCAGCTTACTGGGGGCGAACACTGAAGCTTTCTTT.

The genes are TRBV6-5 and TRBJ2-7; 7 nucleotides line up with TRBD2. Trimming cost V 5 bases and J 4 bases; bases outside gene matches: 8. Germline assignment: CDR1 MNHEY and CDR2 SVGAGI. The CDR3 length is 14 residues. The CDR3 loop reads CASSTPGLVYEQYV. The CDR3 bases are TGTGCCAGCAGTACCCCAGGACTAGTATACGAGCAGTACGTC.

This chain joins TRBV6-5 and TRBJ1-5; D gene unclear. V was trimmed by 2 bases and J by 6 bases, leaving 8 bases between them. The CDR3 contains 13 residues. Germline CDR1 and CDR2: MNHEY and SVGAGI. This chain's CDR3 is CASSYARGQPQHF. CDR3 nucleotides: TGTGCCAGCAGTTACGCGAGAGGTCAGCCCCAGCATTTT.

The gene calls are TRBV5-1 and TRBJ2-7; 9 nucleotides align to TRBD1. CDR1 and CDR2 from the germline V gene are SGHRS and YFSETQ. The CDR3 has 17 residues. The ends lost 0 bases at V and 6 bases at J; junction bases unmatched: 13. CDR3 DNA sequence: TGCGCCAGCAGCTTGGGCCTGCTCGGGACAGGGATGGCCGAGCAGTACGTC. Residues: CASSLGLLGTGMAEQYV.

The CDR3 coding sequence is TGTGCCACCAGTGATCCAGGGGGACGGAACACCGGGGAGCTGTTTTTT. Protein: CATSDPGGRNTGELFF. V gene TRBV24-1 combines with J gene TRBJ2-2; TRBD1 matches 7 bases. Germline V gene data show CDR1 as KGHDR and CDR2 as SFDVKD. The CDR3 contains 16 residues. Losses at the gene ends were 3 bases for V and 1 base for J; bases not matched to a gene: 4.

The V call is TRBV6-5, the J call TRBJ2-5; the match to TRBD1 covers 10 bases. The CDR3 extends over 14 amino acids. The trim removed 6 bases at V and 4 bases at J, leaving 5 bases unmatched. Germline values: CDR1 MNHEY, CDR2 SVGAGI. CDR3 coding DNA: TGTGCCAGCAGACCTGACAGGGGGCTAGAGACCCAGTACTTC. Its protein is CASRPDRGLETQYF.

The J gene is TRBJ2-1, the V gene TRBV9; D assignment may be TRBD1 or TRBD2 (6 bases each). The ends were cut back, 4 bases at V and 9 bases at J, with 11 bases in the middle. Germline lookup yields CDR1 SGDLS and CDR2 YYNGEE. The CDR3 length is 12 residues. CDR3: CASSQGGSEQFF. As DNA, the CDR3 is TGTGCCAGCAGCCAAGGGGGGTCTGAGCAGTTCTTC.

The chain carries TRBV10-2 and TRBJ1-2; D perhaps matches TRBD1 (5 bases). Per the germline V gene, CDR1 is WSHSY and CDR2 is SAAADI. Trimming shortened V by 7 bases and J by 6 bases, and 12 bases separated the two germline ends. CDR3 length: 12 amino acids. The CDR3 here is CASTTRTHGYTF. Here the CDR3 DNA reads TGCGCCAGCACGACCCGGACACATGGCTACACCTTC.

The table lists this clone with a count of one. CDR3 sequence reads: CASSGENTEAFF. As DNA, the CDR3 is TGTGCCAGCTCTGGGGAGAACACTGAAGCTTTCTTT. The chain carries TRBV18 and TRBJ1-1; D unclear. From germline, CDR1 is KGHSH and CDR2 LQKENI. This CDR3 is 12 amino acids long. Deletions cut 6 bases from V and 1 base from J, with 6 bases between.

V usage is TRBV24-1 and J usage is TRBJ2-1; TRBD1 might be the D (6 bases). Trimming removed 5 bases from V and 8 bases from J, with 18 bases in between. Germline V gene data show CDR1 as KGHDR and CDR2 as SFDVKD. This CDR3 spans 15 amino acids. The CDR3, as DNA: TGTGCCACCAGTGGAGTGAGGGGGTTTGGGGATGAGCAGTTCTTC. It is translated as CATSGVRGFGDEQFF.

This clone was observed a few times. CDR3 protein: CASSRDSPTTQYF. As DNA, the CDR3 is TGTGCCAGCAGCCGGGACTCACCCACGACCCAGTACTTC. The chain has TRBV5-6 and TRBJ2-5; possible D gene TRBD2, 6 bases. CDR1 is SGHDT, CDR2 YYEEEE, per germline. Trimming pared 4 bases from V and 7 bases from J, leaving 14 bases between. The CDR3 is 13 residues long.

This rearrangement joins TRBV9 to TRBJ1-1, with D possibly being TRBD1 (5 bases). Trimming shortened V by 3 bases and J by 2 bases, and 11 bases separated the two germline ends. This CDR3 is 14 amino acids long. Germline assignment: CDR1 SGDLS and CDR2 YYNGEE. CDR3 bases: TGTGCCAGCAGCGGAACAGGAGGCAACACTGAAGCTTTCTTT. Translation gives CASSGTGGNTEAFF.